This T cell receptor beta chain was recorded in a study of T cells after yellow fever vaccination. Whole-study context: Preparation used SMART-Seq v4 Ultra Low Input for the low-cell-number fractions. Study results and limitations: Most clones from primary vaccination resurfaced after the booster (around 97% CD4, around 90% CD8). A small share of clonotypes appeared in both CD4 and CD8 compartments.

A note on this clonotype: The antigen is not known.

Template switching with 5'RACE generated the TCR cDNA and added a universal primer site and UMIs. From the 5' RACE reads, TCRdb called clonotypes with MiXCR, one entry per CDR3 protein. The table has some 340,000 distinct CDR3 sequences, about 10% seen once. This clonotype was obtained from a young man who received the YFV17D yellow fever vaccine. The sequencing here drew on CD4+ T cells sorted from PBMCs, taken 45 days after the yellow fever booster vaccination.

CDR3 DNA: TGTGCCAGCAGCTTTGGGGACTATAGCAATCAGCCCCAGCATTTT. This sequence encodes CASSFGDYSNQPQHF. The chain is built from TRBV7-2 and TRBJ1-5, with D perhaps TRBD1 (5 bases). V lost 3 bases to trimming and J lost 0 bases, with 9 bases between them. This CDR3 has 15 amino acids. Germline CDR1 is SGHTA and CDR2 is FQGNSA.